The 25 T cell receptor beta chains given below trace back to one sample, sequenced in a study of OX40 agonist ivuxolimab in advanced cancers. The protocol was immunoSEQ multiplex PCR, while the TCRdb copy is restricted to in-frame clones and leaves out a portion. The table lists fewer than 85,000 clones, 83% of them singletons. This specimen was CD4+ or CD8+ T cells sorted from blood, taken in a trial of the OX40 agonist ivuxolimab. The receptors here all came from an adult with an advanced solid tumor such as melanoma, head and neck, liver or kidney cancer.

There are a few counts of this clone. The genes are TRBV5-4 and TRBJ2-7; 8 nucleotides agree with TRBD1. V lost 10 bases and J lost 4; bases outside the gene matches: 13. The CDR3 sequence is 14 residues long. Germline V gives CDR1 SGHNT, CDR2 YYREEE (reference sequence). DNA for the CDR3: TGTGCCGCGAGTTCCGGGACAGGAAATTACGAGCAGTACTTC. Residues: CAASSGTGNYEQYF. The entire variable domain, with the rest obtained from reference TRBV5-4 and TRBJ2-7, is as follows: ETGVTQSPTHLIKTRGQQVTLRCSSQSGHNTVSWYQQALGQGPQFIFQYYREEENGRGNFPPRFSGLQFPNYSSELNVNALELDDSALYLCAASSGTGNYEQYFGPGTRLTVT.

The chain is built from TRBV7-6 and TRBJ1-5; no definite D call. CDR1 is SGHVS, CDR2 FNYEAQ, per germline. The V end lost 5 bases, the J end lost 3 bases, and 11 bases lay between the germline ends. This CDR3 contains 14 residues. CDR3 loop: CASSPGSLNQPQHF. The CDR3 DNA is TGTGCCAGCAGCCCCGGCAGCCTCAATCAGCCCCAGCATTTT.

As for this clone: One junction end does not reproduce the germline sequence, and a read error may be involved. The chain recombines TRBV23-1 with TRBJ2-1; 9 bases line up with TRBD2. TRBV23-1 is classed as an ORF, of uncertain function. The CDR3 is made up of 12 amino acids. CDR3 nucleotides: TGTAGAGCGGGGGGCCCTTACAATGAGCAGTTCTTC. Translated: CRAGGPYNEQFF.

The chain employs TRBV4-2 and TRBJ2-3; the match to TRBD2 covers 8 bases. This CDR3 spans 17 amino acids. Per germline, CDR1 LGHNA and CDR2 YNFKEQ. J lost 2 bases, V lost 3 bases, and 10 bases had no gene match. The CDR3 DNA reads as TGTGCCAGCAGCCAGTCCCCCACGGGGGGGGCCACAGATACGCAGTATTTT. Encoded protein: CASSQSPTGGATDTQYF.

This chain links TRBV7-9 with TRBJ2-5, with 11 bases matching TRBD2. This CDR3 contains 14 residues. CDR1 and CDR2 (germline): SEHNR, FQNEAQ (reference sequence). V dropped 5 bases and J dropped 5; count of bases not matched to a gene: 4. CDR3 region: CASSRASGGETQYF. The CDR3, as DNA: TGTGCCAGCAGCCGTGCTAGCGGGGGGGAGACCCAGTACTTC.

In its sample, this clone was seen a few times. The chain recombines TRBV28 with TRBJ1-5; D gene ambiguous. Trimming took 5 bases from V and 2 from J, leaving 10 bases between them. Germline CDR1 is MDHEN and CDR2 is SYDVKM. This CDR3 contains 14 residues. CDR3 in amino acids: CASSPYGGNQPQHF. Here the CDR3 DNA reads TGTGCCAGCAGTCCCTACGGCGGCAATCAGCCCCAGCATTTT.

Here the CDR3 reads CASSPTSQGGPEQFF. The CDR3 coding sequence is TGTGCCAGCAGCCCGACTAGTCAGGGGGGCCCCGAGCAGTTCTTC. V usage is TRBV6-6 and J usage is TRBJ2-1; tentative D call: TRBD1 (7 bases). Germline V gives CDR1 MNHNY, CDR2 SVGAGI (reference sequence). This CDR3 spans 15 amino acids. The V gene lost 6 bases and the J gene lost 10 bases, with 22 bases spanning the gap.

V usage is TRBV30 and J usage is TRBJ1-4; D is ambiguous. The CDR3 is 14 residues long. Per the germline V gene, CDR1 is GTSNPN and CDR2 is SVGIG (reference sequence). Deletions cut 2 bases from V and 0 bases from J, with 7 bases between. The CDR3 is CAWSPYPTNEKLFF. CDR3 in DNA: TGTGCCTGGAGTCCGTACCCAACTAATGAAAAACTGTTTTTT.

V is TRBV25-1 and J is TRBJ1-3; D unresolved. Trimming cost V 3 bases and J 0 bases, with 9 bases left between them. Germline CDR1 reads MGHDK; CDR2 reads SYGVNS. This CDR3 is 15 amino acids long. The CDR3 spells CASSDGQLSGNTIYF. CDR3 nucleotides: TGTGCCAGCAGTGATGGTCAGCTCTCTGGAAACACCATATATTTT.

The gene calls are TRBV2 and TRBJ2-5; D uncertain. This CDR3 spans 13 amino acids. From germline, CDR1 is SNHLY and CDR2 FYNNEI. The germline V and J ends were trimmed by 5 bases and 0 bases, with 7 bases remaining between them. CDR3 in DNA: TGTGCCAGCAGTCGAGAATACCAAGAGACCCAGTACTTC. This codes for CASSREYQETQYF.

The rearrangement links TRBV5-6 to TRBJ1-2; 7 bases fit TRBD1. CDR1 is SGHDT, CDR2 YYEEEE, per germline. Trimming cost V 2 bases and J 7 bases; bases outside gene matches: 5. This CDR3 is built from 13 residues. The CDR3 loop reads CASSLLQGSGYTF. In nucleotides, the CDR3 is TGTGCCAGCAGCTTATTACAGGGGTCTGGCTACACCTTC.

The chain couples TRBV11-2 to TRBJ1-2; a weak D match, TRBD1 (6 bases). Germline V gene lookup returns CDR1 SGHAT and CDR2 FQNNGV. This CDR3 is 13 amino acids long. V was pared by 5 bases and J by 2 bases, with 9 bases between. CDR3 in DNA: TGTGCCAGCAGCGTAGGACAGAACTATGGCTACACCTTC. This sequence encodes CASSVGQNYGYTF.

The gene calls are TRBV19 and TRBJ2-6; 7 bases align to TRBD2. Germline V gene sequence: CDR1 LNHDA, CDR2 SQIVND (reference sequence). This CDR3 spans 17 amino acids. V lost 1 base, J lost 2 bases, and 5 bases stayed unmatched. The CDR3 sequence: CASSIGEGGPGANVLTF. Written as DNA, the CDR3 is TGTGCCAGTAGTATAGGGGAGGGAGGGCCTGGGGCCAACGTCCTGACTTTC.

V gene TRBV7-3 combines with J gene TRBJ1-1; D is unclear. CDR1 is SGHTA and CDR2 is FQGTGA in the germline V gene. This CDR3 is 14 amino acids long. V was trimmed by 3 bases and J by 1 base, leaving 9 bases between them. In nucleotides, the CDR3 is TGTGCCAGCAGCTTGCTGGCAGCGAACACTGAAGCTTTCTTT. It translates to CASSLLAANTEAFF. Based on the CDR3 plus reference TRBV7-3 and TRBJ1-1, the full variable domain is GAGVSQTPSNKVTEKGKYVELRCDPISGHTALYWYRQSLGQGPEFLIYFQGTGAADDSGLPNDRFFAVRPEGSVSTLKIQRTERGDSAVYLCASSLLAANTEAFFGQGTRLTVV.

This chain links TRBV5-1 with TRBJ2-7; 8 bases agree with TRBD1. The CDR3 has 14 residues. Germline V gene sequence: CDR1 SGHRS, CDR2 YFSETQ. V was clipped by 1 base and J by 5 bases; unmatched bases: 5. CDR3 sequence reads: CASSLRQGANEQYF. The CDR3 region has the DNA TGCGCCAGCAGCTTGAGGCAGGGGGCAAACGAGCAGTACTTC.

The rearrangement joins TRBV7-2 to TRBJ2-7; D possibly uses TRBD1 or TRBD2 (6 bases each). This CDR3 region has 16 residues. Germline V gene sequence: CDR1 SGHTA, CDR2 FQGNSA. V was shortened by 0 bases and J by 3 bases, with 15 bases between the two germline ends. Written as DNA, the CDR3 is TGTGCCAGCAGCTTAGCGGGGGGCAGGGCGTTCTACGAGCAGTACTTC. This gives the protein CASSLAGGRAFYEQYF.

This clone was seen a single time. At one end, the junction sequence differs from germline, possibly due to a read error. The chain uses TRBV27 and TRBJ2-1; 12 bases are shared with TRBD2. CDR1 and CDR2 (germline): MNHEY, SMNVEV (reference sequence). The length of the CDR3 is 16 residues. Written as DNA, the CDR3 is TGTGCCAGCAATTTACTAGCGGGGGGCTCCTACAATGAGCAGTTCTTC. Translation gives CASNLLAGGSYNEQFF.

This clone was seen just once. The chain recombines TRBV19 with TRBJ1-4; D is ambiguous. Deletions cut 6 bases from V and 13 bases from J, with 12 bases between. Germline CDR1 reads LNHDA; CDR2 reads SQIVND (reference sequence). CDR3 length: 11 residues. The CDR3, as DNA: TGTGCCAGTAGGAGATCCGGAGTACTGTTTTTT. Translation: CASRRSGVLFF.

This clone was seen a handful of times. The V call is TRBV10-3, the J call TRBJ1-1; unclear D gene. The CDR3 is made up of 14 amino acids. The germline gives CDR1 ENHRY, CDR2 SYGVKD. V lost 6 bases and J lost 0, with 11 bases in between. CDR3 sequence reads: CAIRDMTLNTEAFF. CDR3 sequence (DNA): TGTGCCATCAGGGATATGACACTGAACACTGAAGCTTTCTTT.

Remarks on this clone: Additional DNA sequences in this sample encode the identical CDR3. This chain uses TRBV13 with TRBJ2-3, with 13 positions matching TRBD2. The V segment lost 0 bases and the J segment 0 bases; nucleotides outside the gene matches: 0. This CDR3 has 17 residues. CDR1 is PRHDT, CDR2 FYEKMQ, per germline (reference sequence). The CDR3 loop reads CASSLGLAGGSTDTQYF. In DNA, the CDR3 is TGTGCCAGCAGCTTAGGACTAGCGGGGGGGAGCACAGATACGCAGTATTTT.

The chain is built from TRBV6-6 and TRBJ1-2; D unresolved. Germline CDR1 is MNHNY and CDR2 is SVGAGI (reference sequence). The CDR3 sequence is 15 residues long. Between the trimmed V and J ends, which lost 0 bases and 4 bases, there was a span of 12 bases. CDR3 sequence (DNA): TGTGCCAGCAGTTACTCCCTCGAGTTGATCTATGGCTACACCTTC. Amino acid sequence: CASSYSLELIYGYTF.

In DNA, the CDR3 is TGTGCCAGCAGCCCCCGGGGGGGTACTGGGATCCGGAACACTGAAGCTTTCTTT. Protein sequence: CASSPRGGTGIRNTEAFF. The chain employs TRBV11-3 and TRBJ1-1, with D perhaps TRBD1 (5 bases). The germline V gene has CDR1 SGHNT and CDR2 YENEEA. Deletions cut 5 bases from V and 1 base from J, with 23 bases between. This CDR3 is built from 18 residues.

The V and J genes are TRBV28 and TRBJ2-5, with 8 bases matching TRBD1. Per germline, CDR1 MDHEN and CDR2 SYDVKM. CDR3 size: 13 residues. V trimming: 5 bases; J trimming: 5 bases; junction bases outside the gene matches: 4. CDR3: CASSRDRMETQYF. In DNA, the CDR3 is TGTGCCAGCAGTCGGGACAGGATGGAGACCCAGTACTTC.

This clone has a single count. This chain links TRBV5-4 with TRBJ2-7; a weak D match, TRBD2 (5 bases). CDR1 is SGHNT and CDR2 is YYREEE in the germline V gene (reference sequence). Trimming cost V 4 bases and J 3 bases, with 11 bases left between them. The CDR3 contains 13 residues. CDR3 sequence reads: CASSRGPGYEQYF. CDR3 DNA: TGTGCCAGCAGCCGGGGTCCGGGCTACGAGCAGTACTTC. The entire variable domain, with the rest obtained from reference TRBV5-4 and TRBJ2-7, is as follows: ETGVTQSPTHLIKTRGQQVTLRCSSQSGHNTVSWYQQALGQGPQFIFQYYREEENGRGNFPPRFSGLQFPNYSSELNVNALELDDSALYLCASSRGPGYEQYFGPGTRLTVT.

V is TRBV27 and J is TRBJ2-5; no clear D gene. The CDR3 spans 13 residues. V was shortened by 3 bases and J by 4 bases, with 9 bases between the two germline ends. CDR1 is MNHEY and CDR2 is SMNVEV in the germline V gene (reference sequence). The CDR3 DNA reads as TGTGCCAGCAGTTTTCGGTGGGGAGAGACCCAGTACTTC. This gives the protein CASSFRWGETQYF.